The rows below give T cell receptor beta chains drawn from one sample of a study of control samples from healthy donors and cancer patients. Measured with immunoSEQ multiplex PCR; TCRdb has only the in-frame clones, and not every one. This sample yields roughly 170,000 clones, of which approximately 92% are seen a single time; around 2% belongs to the top ten. Sample: blood. All receptors come from a woman aged 40 to 49 in good health. The CDR3 runs from the conserved cysteine through the conserved F or W. D genes are given only for firm matches. Expanded clones are given a class, and other clones once, few, many or no size at all.

CDR3 length | J gene | V gene | D gene | clone size | CDR3 DNA | CDR3 protein
15 | TRBJ1-1 | TRBV4-1 | TRBD1 | - | TGCGCCAGCAGCCAGGACGACAGGGAAGACACTGAAGCTTTCTTT | CASSQDDREDTEAFF
14 | TRBJ1-1 | TRBV9 | - | - | TGTGCCAGCAGCGTAGTTCCGGAGAACACTGAAGCTTTCTTT | CASSVVPENTEAFF
13 | TRBJ1-5 | TRBV27 | - | - | TGTGCCAGCAGGGCAAATAGCAATCAGCCCCAGCATTTT | CASRANSNQPQHF
17 | TRBJ1-5 | TRBV28 | TRBD1 | once | TGTGCCAGCAGTTTTCCGGGACAGGGGGTCTACAATCAGCCCCAGCATTTT | CASSFPGQGVYNQPQHF
14 | TRBJ1-4 | TRBV24-1 | - | - | TGTGCCCCCTATAAGGGACGGATTAATGAAAAACTGTTTTTT | CAPYKGRINEKLFF
14 | TRBJ2-6 | TRBV6-5 | - | - | TGTGCCAGCAGTTGGTCCCCTGGGGCCAACGTCCTGACTTTC | CASSWSPGANVLTF
14 | TRBJ1-3 | TRBV18 | - | - | TGTGCCAGCTCACAGAGTCGAGGTGGAAACACCATATATTTT | CASSQSRGGNTIYF
14 | TRBJ1-1 | TRBV5-1 | - | - | TGCGCCAGCAGCGTCTTGACAGGGAACACTGAAGCTTTCTTT | CASSVLTGNTEAFF
16 | TRBJ1-5 | TRBV24-1 | - | - | TGTGCCACCAGTGTCTTAGTGCCCGGGGTTGGTCAGCCCCAGCATTTT | CATSVLVPGVGQPQHF
15 | TRBJ2-1 | TRBV7-2 | TRBD2 | - | TGTGCCAGCAGCTCTCTAGCGGATGACTACAATGAGCAGTTCTTC | CASSSLADDYNEQFF
16 | TRBJ2-7 | TRBV15 | - | - | TGTGCCACCAGCAGAGTAAAGGTCCCCCCCGTATACGAGCAGTACTTC | CATSRVKVPPVYEQYF
16 | TRBJ2-5 | TRBV19 | - | - | TGTGCCAGTAGTATAGGAGGGGGGGCGTTCCAAGAGACCCAGTACTTC | CASSIGGGAFQETQYF
15 | TRBJ1-1 | TRBV4-1 | - | - | TGCGCCAGCAGCCAATATACAGGGTTGAACACTGAAGCTTTCTTT | CASSQYTGLNTEAFF
16 | TRBJ2-7 | TRBV3-1/TRBV3-2 | - | - | TGTGCCAGCAGCCAAGATGGGGTGGCCTACCAAGACGAGCAGTACTTC | CASSQDGVAYQDEQYF
16 | TRBJ1-1 | TRBV13 | TRBD1 | once | TGTGCCAGCAGCTTATCGACAGGGGCCCTTAACACTGAAGCTTTCTTT | CASSLSTGALNTEAFF
18 | TRBJ1-6 | TRBV7-2 | TRBD1 | once | TGTGCCAGCAGCTTAGCGTGGGGGACAGGGATCTATAATTCACCCCTCCACTTT | CASSLAWGTGIYNSPLHF
18 | TRBJ1-1 | TRBV9 | TRBD1 | - | TGTGCCAGCAGCGTAGCTGTTGAGGGGGACAGGGGAAACACTGAAGCTTTCTTT | CASSVAVEGDRGNTEAFF
12 | TRBJ2-7 | TRBV29-1 | TRBD1 | - | TGCAGCGTTGACAGGGGGCTGAACGAGCAGTACTTC | CSVDRGLNEQYF
14 | TRBJ1-1 | TRBV2 | TRBD1 | - | TGTGCCAGCAGTCCCGGGACAGGGAACACTGAAGCTTTCTTT | CASSPGTGNTEAFF
17 | TRBJ2-2 | TRBV5-4 | TRBD2 | - | TGTGCCAGCAGCCCCGGGACTAGCGGGGGCAGTCGAGGGGAGCTGTTTTTT | CASSPGTSGGSRGELFF
15 | TRBJ2-3 | TRBV5-1 | - | - | TGCGCCAGCAGCTTGTTTCTGACAAGCACAGATACGCAGTATTTT | CASSLFLTSTDTQYF
15 | TRBJ1-1 | TRBV27 | - | - | TGTGCCAGCAGTTTAAGGGCGGGCTGGGACACTGAAGCTTTCTTT | CASSLRAGWDTEAFF
15 | TRBJ2-7 | TRBV11-2 | - | - | TGTGCCAGCAGCCTGGGGAGGGGGGGATCTTACGAGCAGTACTTC | CASSLGRGGSYEQYF
16 | TRBJ1-5 | TRBV7-8 | TRBD1 | - | TGTGCCAGCACCCCACTCTACGACAGGGGGGGACAGCCCCAGCATTTT | CASTPLYDRGGQPQHF
11 | TRBJ1-2 | TRBV28 | - | - | TGTGCCAGCAAGTCGGGGGGCGGCTACACCTTC | CASKSGGGYTF
13 | TRBJ1-4 | TRBV27 | - | - | TGTGCCAGCAGTTTTCTAGCGGGAGAAAAACTGTTTTTT | CASSFLAGEKLFF
12 | TRBJ1-1 | TRBV12-3/TRBV12-4 | - | once | TGTGCCAGCAGTTTAAGGTTCCCTGAAGCTTTCTTT | CASSLRFPEAFF
15 | TRBJ2-3 | TRBV5-1 | TRBD1 | - | TGCGCCAGCAGCTCGGGGACAGGGGGCGCAGATACGCAGTATTTT | CASSSGTGGADTQYF
18 | TRBJ1-2 | TRBV3-1/TRBV3-2 | - | - | TGTGCCAGCAGCCAGAAAGAGATGGCGGAGGGGGGTTGGGAGGGCTACACCTTC | CASSQKEMAEGGWEGYTF
13 | TRBJ2-6 | TRBV6-1 | - | - | TGTGCCAGCAGTGAAAGGGGGGCCAACGTCCTGACTTTC | CASSERGANVLTF
13 | TRBJ1-6 | TRBV11-3 | - | few | TGTGCCAGCAGCAGGTCCCAGGATTCACCCCTCCACTTT | CASSRSQDSPLHF
13 | TRBJ1-5 | TRBV19 | - | once | TGTGCCAGTAGTATAAGCGGCAATCAGCCCCAGCATTTT | CASSISGNQPQHF
14 | TRBJ1-1 | TRBV5-1 | - | - | TGCGCCAGCAGCCTGATGACGGCGAACACTGAAGCTTTCTTT | CASSLMTANTEAFF
13 | TRBJ1-1 | TRBV18 | - | - | TGTGCCAGCTCACCAGATAACAGGTTTATGGCTTTCTTT | CASSPDNRFMAFF
15 | TRBJ1-3 | TRBV9 | - | once | TGTGCCAGCAGCGAGGGACACGGCTCTGGAAACACCATATATTTT | CASSEGHGSGNTIYF
16 | TRBJ1-4 | TRBV18 | TRBD1 | - | TGTGCCAGCTCACCACGGGACAGGGGATGGGATGAAAAACTGTTTTTT | CASSPRDRGWDEKLFF
19 | TRBJ1-4 | TRBV7-2 | - | - | TGTGCCAGCAGCGAATCGCCCGCGGCAGGACGTGCAACTAATGAAAAACTGTTTTTT | CASSESPAAGRATNEKLFF
15 | TRBJ2-7 | TRBV11-2 | - | - | TGTGCCAGCAGCCCGAGGGGTAGGGTATCCTGGGAGCAGTACTTC | CASSPRGRVSWEQYF
18 | TRBJ2-3 | TRBV11-2 | - | - | TGTGCCAGCAGCTTAGGGAAGTATCCGGACCCAAGCACAGATACGCAGTATTTT | CASSLGKYPDPSTDTQYF
14 | TRBJ2-7 | TRBV3-1/TRBV3-2 | TRBD1 | - | TGTGCCAGCAGCCCCCGACAGGGTTTCGGCGAGCAGTACTTC | CASSPRQGFGEQYF
12 | TRBJ2-2 | TRBV12-3/TRBV12-4 | - | - | TGTGCCAGCAGCCCGACCGCGGGGGAGCTGTTTTTT | CASSPTAGELFF
16 | TRBJ1-5 | TRBV7-8 | TRBD1 | - | TGTGCCAGCAGCCCCGAACCGGGACAGGGGAGCCAGCCCCAGCATTTT | CASSPEPGQGSQPQHF
14 | TRBJ2-1 | TRBV5-1 | - | - | TGCGCCAGCAGCTTGGCGACTCCGTACAATGAGCAGTTCTTC | CASSLATPYNEQFF
15 | TRBJ1-5 | TRBV7-2 | - | - | TGTGCCAGCAGCTTAGCAGGCAGGGGAATGGGGCCCCAGCATTTT | CASSLAGRGMGPQHF
15 | TRBJ2-5 | TRBV28 | - | - | TGTGCCAGCAGACTCCAGCCCGCGTCTGGGGAGACCCAGTACTTC | CASRLQPASGETQYF
14 | TRBJ1-2 | TRBV11-2 | - | few | TGTGCCAGCAGCCCACAGGGTTCGAGCTATGGCTACACCTTC | CASSPQGSSYGYTF
15 | TRBJ1-3 | TRBV10-2 | - | - | TGCGCCAGCAGTGAGTCGGGGGGGCCGGGAAACACCATATATTTT | CASSESGGPGNTIYF
16 | TRBJ1-3 | TRBV1 | - | once | TGCACCAGCAGCCACCTGGACAGGATGAGAGGGGACACCATATATTTT | CTSSHLDRMRGDTIYF